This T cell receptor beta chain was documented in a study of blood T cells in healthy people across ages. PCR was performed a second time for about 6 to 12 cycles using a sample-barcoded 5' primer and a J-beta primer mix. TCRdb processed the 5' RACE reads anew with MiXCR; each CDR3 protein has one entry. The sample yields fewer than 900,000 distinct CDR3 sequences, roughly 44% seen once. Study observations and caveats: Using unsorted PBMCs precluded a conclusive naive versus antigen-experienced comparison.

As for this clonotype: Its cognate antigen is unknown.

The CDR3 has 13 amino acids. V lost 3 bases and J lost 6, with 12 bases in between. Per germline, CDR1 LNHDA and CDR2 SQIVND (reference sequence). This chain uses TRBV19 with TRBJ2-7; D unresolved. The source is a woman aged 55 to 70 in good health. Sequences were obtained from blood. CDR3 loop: CASSIQTRSEQYF. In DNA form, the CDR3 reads TGTGCCAGTAGTATCCAGACGAGAAGCGAGCAGTACTTC.